The entry below describes one T cell receptor beta chain. Sequencing used immunoSEQ multiplex PCR; TCRdb keeps in-frame clones, though not all of them. The sample contains approximately 8,500 clones, about 87% of which appear only once. The sample belongs to a study of T cell changes during pregnancy in multiple sclerosis. CDR1 and CDR2 from the germline V gene are MRHNA and SNTAGT. V shed 2 bases and J shed 4 bases, with 5 bases lying between them. The CDR3 consists of 13 residues. The material sequenced was CD8+ T cells from peripheral blood mononuclear cells, taken in the first trimester of pregnancy. This receptor was identified in a female donor in good health, enrolled as a control in a pregnancy study. The gene calls are TRBV6-4 and TRBJ2-2; the D gene is possibly TRBD2 (5 bases). CDR3 in amino acids: CASSDGSTGELFF. CDR3 in DNA: TGTGCCAGCAGTGACGGGAGCACCGGGGAGCTGTTTTTT.